This T cell receptor (beta chain) derives from a study of cytomegalovirus exposure and HLA in healthy donors. Sequenced by immunoSEQ multiplex PCR; TCRdb stores in-frame clones only, minus some. The table shows about 75,000 clones, with around four fifths occurring only once. Study-level points and caveats: Testing in vitro showed a few CMV-associated chains specific for CMV antigens. Later, an analysis found that TCR clusters from the first cohort tended to co-occur in the 110 or so validation repertoires.

This clone was seen a few times. Antigen: not known. The sequencing input was PBMCs. The TCR originated in a young man in good health and CMV-seronegative.

The chain's CDR3 is CASSEGWLSYGYTF. CDR3 sequence (DNA): TGTGCCAGCAGCGAAGGGTGGTTGAGCTATGGCTACACCTTC. This chain links TRBV14 with TRBJ1-2; no clear D gene. Trimming took 5 bases from V and 4 from J, leaving 14 bases between them. The CDR3 is made up of 14 amino acids. The germline V gene has CDR1 SGHDN and CDR2 FVKESK.